The following is a T cell receptor beta chain sequence with its context. This sample stems from a study of identical twins. Germline-derived CDR1 and CDR2 are KGHDR and SFDVKD. CDR3 length: 14 residues. TCRdb fed the 5' RACE reads into MiXCR, producing one record per CDR3 protein. The data contain 1.5 million to 2 million distinct CDR3 sequences, less than 40% of them singletons. The clonotype originates from a newborn girl in good health. The sample was cord blood. The gene calls are TRBV24-1 and TRBJ2-4; D not resolved. Gene TRBJ2-7 matches the end of the DNA better, so the J call may be wrong. The chain's CDR3 is CATSDLRPRGEQYF. CDR3 DNA: TGTGCCACCAGTGATTTAAGGCCTAGAGGCGAGCAGTACTTC.